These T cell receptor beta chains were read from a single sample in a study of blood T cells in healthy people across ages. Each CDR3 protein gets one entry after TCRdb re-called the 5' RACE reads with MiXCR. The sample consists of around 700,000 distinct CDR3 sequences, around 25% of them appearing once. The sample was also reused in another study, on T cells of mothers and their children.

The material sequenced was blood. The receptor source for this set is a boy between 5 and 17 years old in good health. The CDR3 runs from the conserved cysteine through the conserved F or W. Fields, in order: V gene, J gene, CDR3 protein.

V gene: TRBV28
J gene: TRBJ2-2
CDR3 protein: CASSGIQGEKTGELFF

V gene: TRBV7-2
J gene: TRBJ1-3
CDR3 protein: CASSHERGSKGNTIYF

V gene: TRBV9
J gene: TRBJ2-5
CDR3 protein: CASSVGLAPWGETQYF

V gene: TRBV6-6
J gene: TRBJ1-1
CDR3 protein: CASTGVQGEAFF

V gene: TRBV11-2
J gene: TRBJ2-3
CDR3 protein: CASSPPSPLSGLGKTFTDTQYF

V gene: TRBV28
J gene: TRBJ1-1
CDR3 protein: CASSLGQGRTEAFF

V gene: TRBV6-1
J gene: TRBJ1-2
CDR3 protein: CASRNRGLDYGYTF

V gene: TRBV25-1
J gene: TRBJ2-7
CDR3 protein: CASRDRESYEQYF

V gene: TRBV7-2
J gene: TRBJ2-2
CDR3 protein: CAGSQDVLEEELFF

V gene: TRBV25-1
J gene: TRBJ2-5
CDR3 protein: CASSEEVLETQYF

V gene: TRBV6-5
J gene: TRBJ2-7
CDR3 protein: CASSYSFGGAWEQYF

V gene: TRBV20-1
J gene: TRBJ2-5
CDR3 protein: CSAREGQGPKTQYF

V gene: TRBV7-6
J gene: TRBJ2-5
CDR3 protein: CASSLPGPRQETQYF

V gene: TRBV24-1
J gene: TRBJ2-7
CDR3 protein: CATSENNLPYEQYF

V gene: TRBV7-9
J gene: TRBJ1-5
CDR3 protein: CASSLAGINQPQHF

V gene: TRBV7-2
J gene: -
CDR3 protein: CASSFRSGGETQYF

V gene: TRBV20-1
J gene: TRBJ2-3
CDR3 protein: CSASGQWGTDTQYF